This is a list of T cell receptor beta chains from one sample in a study of blood T cell repertoires in COVID-19. The protocol was immunoSEQ multiplex PCR, while the TCRdb copy is restricted to in-frame clones and leaves out a portion. The table records approximately 230,000 clones, about nine tenths of them present only once. Sequenced material: PBMCs or T cells enriched from blood (not recorded which). These receptors came from a man aged 35 to 55 who had recovered from COVID-19. Each CDR3 is given with its conserved first and last residue. A D gene is named only where the DNA matches it firmly. The size field is filled for only some rows; it gives once, few, many or a size class.

TRBV28,TRBJ1-2,few,.,CASSFPGGIGYTF,TGTGCCAGCAGTTTCCCGGGGGGCATCGGCTACACCTTC
TRBV19,TRBJ1-5,.,TRBD1,CASMGQRERPQHF,TGTGCCAGTATGGGACAGAGGGAGCGGCCCCAGCATTTT
TRBV6-4,TRBJ1-5,.,.,CASSDSMGGEQPQHF,TGTGCCAGCAGTGACTCGATGGGAGGTGAACAGCCCCAGCATTTT
TRBV12-3/TRBV12-4,TRBJ1-6,.,.,CASRPGSSPLHF,TGTGCCAGCCGTCCGGGTTCTTCACCCCTCCACTTT
TRBV5-6,TRBJ1-1,.,.,CASSRQTEAFF,TGTGCCAGCAGCCGACAGACAGAAGCTTTCTTT
TRBV7-2,TRBJ2-5,.,TRBD2,CASSLEGGRETQYF,TGTGCCAGCAGCTTGGAGGGAGGGCGGGAGACCCAGTACTTC
TRBV4-1,TRBJ2-7,.,TRBD2,CASSQGELAGYEQYF,TGCGCCAGCAGCCAGGGGGAGCTAGCGGGATACGAGCAGTACTTC
TRBV5-3,TRBJ1-3,few,.,CARSLARGTGNTIYF,TGTGCCAGAAGCTTGGCCAGGGGCACTGGAAACACCATATATTTT
TRBV7-8,TRBJ1-1,.,.,CASSLALGWDGSAEAFF,TGTGCCAGCAGCTTAGCGCTCGGATGGGATGGGAGCGCTGAAGCTTTCTTT
TRBV7-6,TRBJ1-2,.,TRBD1,CASSPGTGNGYGYTF,TGTGCCAGCAGCCCCGGGACAGGGAATGGCTATGGCTACACCTTC
TRBV19,TRBJ2-5,few,TRBD2,CASSSGGAVGLQYF,TGTGCCAGTAGCAGCGGGGGGGCGGTCGGGCTCCAGTACTTC
TRBV19,TRBJ1-2,.,.,CASSSTRDYGYTF,TGTGCCAGTAGTTCAACCCGGGACTATGGCTACACCTTC
TRBV20-1,TRBJ2-7,.,.,CSARGVGHSIF,TGCAGTGCTAGAGGGGTGGGCCATTCCATCTTC
TRBV9,TRBJ2-3,.,TRBD2,CASSVAGGVSDTQYF,TGTGCCAGCAGCGTAGCCGGGGGGGTATCCGATACGCAGTATTTT
TRBV7-9,TRBJ1-1,once,.,CASSPEQVLNTEAFF,TGTGCCAGCAGCCCCGAACAGGTATTGAACACTGAAGCTTTCTTT
TRBV27,TRBJ2-3,.,TRBD2,CASSSGLAERTQYF,TGTGCCAGCAGTTCGGGACTAGCGGAAAGAACGCAGTATTTT
TRBV5-1,TRBJ2-1,once,.,CASSRLPDNEQFF,TGCGCCAGCAGTCGACTCCCCGATAATGAGCAGTTCTTC
TRBV6-1,TRBJ1-2,once,TRBD1,CASSEDGFGQGPLKGYTF,TGTGCCAGCAGTGAAGACGGTTTCGGACAGGGGCCCCTGAAGGGCTACACCTTC
TRBV3-1/TRBV3-2,TRBJ1-2,.,.,CASSTLPGEGNGYTF,TGTGCCAGCAGCACTCTTCCAGGGGAAGGCAATGGCTACACCTTC
TRBV29-1,TRBJ2-5,.,.,CSSGNQETQYF,TGCAGCTCCGGGAATCAAGAGACCCAGTACTTC
TRBV9,TRBJ1-2,.,.,CASSVGKAGYGYTF,TGTGCCAGCAGCGTAGGAAAAGCCGGCTATGGCTACACCTTC
TRBV7-9,TRBJ1-1,.,TRBD1,CASSYTGVNTEAFF,TGTGCCAGCAGCTATACAGGGGTAAACACTGAAGCTTTCTTT
TRBV21-1,TRBJ2-7,.,.,CASSAIVGQWHYEQYF,TGTGCCAGCAGCGCAATAGTAGGACAGTGGCACTACGAGCAGTACTTC
TRBV5-8,TRBJ1-2,.,.,CASSHDSSLGYGYTF,TGTGCCAGCAGCCATGACAGTTCTCTGGGCTATGGCTACACCTTC
TRBV7-9,TRBJ2-2,.,.,CASSATTSKAGELFF,TGTGCCAGCAGCGCCACTACTAGCAAAGCCGGGGAGCTGTTTTTT
TRBV27,TRBJ2-1,.,TRBD2,CASSLLGTSGAYNEQFF,TGTGCCAGCAGTTTATTAGGGACTAGCGGAGCCTACAATGAGCAGTTCTTC
TRBV4-1,TRBJ2-1,few,.,CASSHLNLISYNEQFF,TGCGCCAGCAGCCACCTGAACTTGATCTCCTACAATGAGCAGTTCTTC
TRBV4-3,TRBJ2-3,.,.,CASSQDVGRATDTQYF,TGCGCCAGCAGCCAAGATGTGGGGCGAGCCACAGATACGCAGTATTTT
TRBV27,TRBJ1-3,.,.,CASSMNNPNRASGNTIYF,TGTGCCAGCAGTATGAACAACCCGAACAGGGCCTCTGGAAACACCATATATTTT
TRBV7-3,TRBJ2-1,.,.,CASSLNSRGPYNEQFF,TGTGCCAGCAGCTTAAACTCCCGCGGGCCCTACAATGAGCAGTTCTTC
TRBV28,TRBJ1-4,.,TRBD1,CASSSTGGASEKLFF,TGTGCCAGCAGTTCCACAGGGGGCGCCTCCGAAAAACTGTTTTTT
TRBV11-2,TRBJ1-1,.,.,CASSLDRMNTEAFF,TGTGCCAGCAGCTTAGATCGTATGAACACTGAAGCTTTCTTT
TRBV7-9,TRBJ2-3,.,.,CASSPEAGSTDTQYF,TGTGCCAGCAGCCCCGAGGCGGGGAGCACAGATACGCAGTATTTT
TRBV19,TRBJ2-7,few,TRBD1,CASRGQASYEQYF,TGTGCCAGTAGGGGACAGGCCTCCTACGAGCAGTACTTC
TRBV9,TRBJ2-2,.,TRBD2,CASSVAVRAGGRDTGELFF,TGTGCCAGCAGCGTAGCCGTACGAGCGGGGGGAAGGGACACCGGGGAGCTGTTTTTT
TRBV7-8,TRBJ1-6,few,.,CASSLSETPNSPLHF,TGTGCCAGCAGCTTATCTGAGACTCCGAATTCACCCCTCCACTTT
TRBV29-1,TRBJ1-4,.,.,CSVGGQLNEKLFF,TGCAGCGTTGGAGGACAGCTTAATGAAAAACTGTTTTTT
TRBV7-2,TRBJ2-3,.,TRBD1,CASSLLTGSISDTQYF,TGTGCCAGCAGCTTATTGACAGGGAGTATATCAGATACGCAGTATTTT
TRBV20-1,TRBJ2-1,.,TRBD2,CSASNHVGLVGKGEQFF,TGCAGTGCTAGTAATCACGTGGGACTAGTTGGTAAGGGTGAGCAGTTCTTC
TRBV19,TRBJ2-7,.,.,CASSIRAVAFYEQYF,TGTGCCAGTAGTATCCGAGCGGTGGCGTTCTACGAGCAGTACTTC
TRBV19,TRBJ1-1,.,.,CASSYRDINTEAFF,TGTGCCAGTAGTTACCGGGACATTAACACTGAAGCTTTCTTT
TRBV5-6,TRBJ1-5,.,.,CASSAPQAGGYSNQPQHF,TGTGCCAGCAGCGCCCCACAGGCCGGGGGATATAGCAATCAGCCCCAGCATTTT
TRBV7-2,TRBJ2-5,.,.,CASSLNGGREETQYF,TGTGCCAGCAGCTTAAACGGGGGGCGGGAAGAGACCCAGTACTTC
TRBV2,TRBJ2-5,.,.,CAIRGGTQYF,TGTGCCATCCGAGGGGGGACCCAGTACTTC
TRBV28,TRBJ2-5,.,.,CASSSGGRSQETQYF,TGTGCCAGCAGTTCTGGAGGACGTAGCCAAGAGACCCAGTACTTC
TRBV5-4,TRBJ1-4,.,.,CASSLRGSGDQFF,TGTGCCAGCAGCCTGAGAGGGTCAGGGGATCAGTTTTTT
TRBV7-2,TRBJ1-2,.,.,CASSLAQGRGYTF,TGTGCCAGCAGCTTAGCACAGGGCCGTGGCTACACCTTC
TRBV21-1,TRBJ2-7,.,.,CASSKCGRDRGSYEQYF,TGTGCCAGCAGCAAATGTGGTCGGGACAGGGGCTCCTACGAGCAGTACTTC
TRBV4-1,TRBJ2-6,.,.,CASSQNARASGANVLTF,TGCGCCAGCAGCCAAAATGCTCGCGCATCTGGGGCCAACGTCCTGACTTTC